This TCR beta chain emerged from a study of T cells in narcolepsy (dated by TCRdb to the late 2010s). Study-wide context: Patients with narcolepsy type 1 or type 2 (NT1, NT2) and healthy control donors were enrolled in the study. The study used TCR Vbeta sequencing to track clonotypes in blood and CSF while looking for autoreactive T cells in narcolepsy patients that target self-antigens of hypocretin neurons (hypocretin, TRIB2). The full study reports these points: Numbers of sequenced blood memory CD4+ clonotypes were comparable, with averages of around 39,000 in patients and approximately 30,000 in controls. According to the report, autoreactive clonotypes were detected serially in the blood of the same patients and of different patients, but not in healthy controls. Plots comparing CSF and blood CD4+ T cell clonotypes from the same patient highlighted HCRT-specific and TRIB2-specific autoreactive clonotypes. No sequences matching autoreactive T cell clones were contained in some blood memory CD4+ repertoires from patients and controls.

As regards this clone: Its antigen is not yet known. No much larger clone exists at a distance of one base, and base qualities are not known.

Here V drops 5 bases and J drops 0 bases, and the junction holds 7 bases not matched to any gene. Taken from cysteine to phenylalanine, the CDR3 has 15 residues. Just the 45-base CDR3 DNA is kept, in frame starting at base 1. CDR1 and CDR2 are drawn from the germline V gene (reference sequence): MNHNY, SVGAGI. The library was produced with the immunoSEQ multiplex PCR assay. TCRdb carries this immuneACCESS record with in-frame sequences only. Its versions omit some clonotypes, under half of them owing to an unresolved V gene in the studies checked, with the rest unexplained. This sample has tens of thousands of clones in its table, and 90% to 95% of those were observed once. Under 1.3% of the sample is taken by the ten largest. Memory CD4+ T cells were sorted ex vivo from peripheral blood of narcolepsy patients and healthy controls for TCR Vbeta sequencing.

This clonotype was obtained from a human donor with narcolepsy. Rearrangement joined TRBV6-6 to TRBJ2-7, with TRBD1 identical over 7 junction bases. The sample was CD45RA- memory CD4+ T cells from PBMCs. In the paper's terms, the cell subset or site label means: memory T cells sorted ex vivo from peripheral blood. In nucleotide form, the sequence is TGTGCCAGCAGTCCACAGGGGCGAGGCTCCTACGAGCAGTACTTC. The translation is CASSPQGRGSYEQYF.